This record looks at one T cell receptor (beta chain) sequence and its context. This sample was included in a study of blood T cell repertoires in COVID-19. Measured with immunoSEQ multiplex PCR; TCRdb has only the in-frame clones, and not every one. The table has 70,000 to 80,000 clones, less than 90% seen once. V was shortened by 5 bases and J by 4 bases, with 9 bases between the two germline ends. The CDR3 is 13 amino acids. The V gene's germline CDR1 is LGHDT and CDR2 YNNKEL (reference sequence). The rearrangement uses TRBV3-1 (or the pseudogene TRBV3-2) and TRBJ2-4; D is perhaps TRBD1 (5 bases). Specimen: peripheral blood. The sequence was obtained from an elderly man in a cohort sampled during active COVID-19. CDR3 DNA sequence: TGTGCCAGCAGCTTTGACAGAAAAAACATTCAGTACTTC. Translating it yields CASSFDRKNIQYF.